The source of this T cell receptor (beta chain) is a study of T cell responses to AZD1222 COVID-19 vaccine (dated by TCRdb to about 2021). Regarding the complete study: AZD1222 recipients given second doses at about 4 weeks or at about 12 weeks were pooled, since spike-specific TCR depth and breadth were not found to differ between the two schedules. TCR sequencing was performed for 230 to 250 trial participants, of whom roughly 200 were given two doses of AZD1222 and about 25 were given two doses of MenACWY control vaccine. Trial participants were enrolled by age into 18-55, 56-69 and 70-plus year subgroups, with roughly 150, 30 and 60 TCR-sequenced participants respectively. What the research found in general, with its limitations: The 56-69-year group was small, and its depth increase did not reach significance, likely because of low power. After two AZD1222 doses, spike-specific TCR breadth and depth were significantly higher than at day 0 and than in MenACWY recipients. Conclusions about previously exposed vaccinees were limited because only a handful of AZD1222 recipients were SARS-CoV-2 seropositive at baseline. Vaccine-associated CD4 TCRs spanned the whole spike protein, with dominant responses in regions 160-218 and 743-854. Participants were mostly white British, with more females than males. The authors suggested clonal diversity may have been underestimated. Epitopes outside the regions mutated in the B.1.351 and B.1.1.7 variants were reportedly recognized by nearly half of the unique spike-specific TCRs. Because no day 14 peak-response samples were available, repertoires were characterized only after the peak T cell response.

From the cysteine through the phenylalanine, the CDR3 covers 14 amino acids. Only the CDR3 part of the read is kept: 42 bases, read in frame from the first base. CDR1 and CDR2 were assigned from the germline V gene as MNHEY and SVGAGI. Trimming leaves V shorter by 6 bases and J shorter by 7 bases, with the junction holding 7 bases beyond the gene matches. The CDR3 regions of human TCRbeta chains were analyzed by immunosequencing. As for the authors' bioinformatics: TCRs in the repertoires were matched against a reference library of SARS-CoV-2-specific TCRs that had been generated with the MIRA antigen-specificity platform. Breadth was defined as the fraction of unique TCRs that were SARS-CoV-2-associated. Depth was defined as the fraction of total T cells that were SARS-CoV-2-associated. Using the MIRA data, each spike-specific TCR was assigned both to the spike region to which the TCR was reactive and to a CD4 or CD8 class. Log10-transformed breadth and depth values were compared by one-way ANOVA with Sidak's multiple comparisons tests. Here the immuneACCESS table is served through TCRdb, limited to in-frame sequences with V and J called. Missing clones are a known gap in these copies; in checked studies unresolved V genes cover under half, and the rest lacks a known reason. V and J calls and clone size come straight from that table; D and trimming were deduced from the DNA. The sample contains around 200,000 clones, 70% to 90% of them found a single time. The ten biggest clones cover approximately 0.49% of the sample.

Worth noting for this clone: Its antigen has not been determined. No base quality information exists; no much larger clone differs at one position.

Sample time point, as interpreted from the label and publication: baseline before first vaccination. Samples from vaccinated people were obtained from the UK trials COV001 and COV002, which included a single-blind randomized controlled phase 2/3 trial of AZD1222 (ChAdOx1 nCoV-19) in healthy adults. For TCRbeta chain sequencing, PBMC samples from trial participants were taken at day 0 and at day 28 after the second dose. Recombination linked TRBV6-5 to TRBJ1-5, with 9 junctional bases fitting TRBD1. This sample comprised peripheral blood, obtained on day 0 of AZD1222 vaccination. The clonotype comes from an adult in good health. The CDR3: CASSRQGDRQPQHF. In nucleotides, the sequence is TGTGCCAGCAGCCGACAGGGGGATCGACAGCCCCAGCATTTT.